A single T cell receptor (beta chain) is shown here with its context. Given a much more abundant clone one base away, this may be a read error. The study reverse transcribed the entire isolated RNA, so it sequenced expressed TCRB transcripts. Libraries were prepared by immunoSEQ multiplex PCR; TCRdb keeps only in-frame clonotypes and omits some of them. This table has under 950,000 clones, roughly a sixth appearing once. This specimen belongs to a study of beta chain features in type 1 diabetes. Whole-study context: Patients shared similar age, gender and cell yields with healthy donors. Examination spanned around 110 million sorted cells from all samples.

It was via CD45RO/CCR7/CD25/CD127/CD95/CD27 that CD4+ naive, central memory, regulatory and stem cell-like memory cells were sorted. CDR3 size: 15 residues. V dropped 3 bases and J dropped 0; count of bases not matched to a gene: 1. Germline-derived CDR1 and CDR2 are LGHNA and YNFKEQ. The sequencing input was naive CD4+ T cells from blood. The receptor was isolated from a woman younger than 35 in good health. This rearrangement joins TRBV4-2 to TRBJ1-5, with TRBD1 matching 8 bases. The CDR3 DNA reads as TGTGCCAGCAGCCAGACAGGGGATAGCAATCAGCCCCAGCATTTT. This encodes CASSQTGDSNQPQHF.